The entry below describes one TCR beta chain. Its antigen remains unknown. Profiled with immunoSEQ multiplex PCR; TCRdb holds only in-frame clones, not every one. The data contain about 78,000 clones, about 96% of them singletons. Germline CDR1 reads SGHVS; CDR2 reads FNYEAQ. The CDR3 is 15 amino acids. The junction had 5 bases not matched to a gene; V was cut back by 5 bases and J by 1 base. This record belongs to a study of cytomegalovirus exposure and HLA in healthy donors. Findings and caveats of the study: The authors enumerated 164 TCR beta chains as linked to cytomegalovirus. Most TCR sequences proved rare, with some public TCRs found in many donors. Reportedly, cytomegalovirus status was diagnosed with high sensitivity and specificity.

The origin of this receptor is a young man in good health and CMV-seropositive. The chain recombines TRBV7-6 with TRBJ2-7, with 10 positions matching TRBD1. The sequencing input was PBMCs. CDR3: CASSRGGQGSYEQYF. Here the CDR3 DNA reads TGTGCCAGCAGCCGAGGGGGACAGGGGTCCTACGAGCAGTACTTC.